Shown below are 31 T cell receptor beta chains from a single sample sequenced in a study of CD8 T cells in Susac syndrome. Roughly 0.45 to 1 ug RNA was reverse transcribed with random hexamers. TCRdb independently ran MiXCR on the immunoSEQ multiplex PCR reads; one entry per CDR3 protein. This sample has over 95,000 distinct CDR3 sequences, with about nine tenths found just once. The source material was CD4+ T cells from PBMCs. These receptor sequences come from a human donor in good health.

The V and J genes are TRBV13 and TRBJ1-4; D perhaps matches TRBD1 (5 bases). The germline gives CDR1 PRHDT, CDR2 FYEKMQ (reference sequence). The V and J ends lost 4 bases and 7 bases respectively, with 13 bases between them. The CDR3 has 14 residues. CDR3 in amino acids: CASSSRRGSEKLFF. In nucleotides, the CDR3 is TGTGCCAGCAGCTCACGACGGGGCTCTGAAAAACTGTTTTTT.

The chain couples TRBV20-1 to TRBJ1-1, with a weak D call TRBD1 (5 bases). From germline, CDR1 is DFQATT and CDR2 SNEGSKA (reference sequence). V was clipped by 6 bases and J by 0 bases, with 17 bases between them. The CDR3 runs to 15 residues. CDR3 sequence reads: CSAPRHRNLNTEAFF. The CDR3, as DNA: TGCAGTGCCCCCCGGCACAGGAACTTGAACACTGAAGCTTTCTTT.

The chain recombines TRBV29-1 with TRBJ1-5; a possible D gene is TRBD1 (5 bases). In germline, CDR1 is SQVTM, CDR2 ANQGSEA. Trimming left V 4 bases short and J 0 bases short, with 10 bases between. CDR3 length: 14 residues. CDR3 DNA: TGCAGCGTTGCCCCGGGGGTTAGCAATCAGCCCCAGCATTTT. Encoded protein: CSVAPGVSNQPQHF.

V and J are TRBV6-2 or TRBV6-3 and TRBJ2-1; 7 bases line up with TRBD1. V lost 6 bases, J lost 2 bases, and 7 bases stayed unmatched. The CDR3 extends over 15 amino acids. Germline CDR1 and CDR2: MNHEY and SVGEGT. Here the CDR3 DNA reads TGTGCCAGCAGCCCCAGGGGGATAACCTACAATGAGCAGTTCTTC. Translating it yields CASSPRGITYNEQFF.

The J gene is TRBJ2-1, the V gene TRBV7-2, with D perhaps TRBD1 (6 bases). The germline V gene has CDR1 SGHTA and CDR2 FQGNSA. The CDR3 consists of 15 residues. V dropped 3 bases and J dropped 2 bases, with 11 bases sitting between them. CDR3 coding DNA: TGTGCCAGCAGCTTCGGGACACTCACCTACAATGAGCAGTTCTTC. As protein: CASSFGTLTYNEQFF.

The chain carries TRBV3-1 and TRBJ2-1; 8 positions agree with TRBD2. The CDR3 is 15 amino acids. Germline V gene sequence: CDR1 LGHDT, CDR2 YNNKEL (reference sequence). V lost 3 bases, J lost 8 bases, and 9 bases stayed unmatched. The CDR3, as DNA: TGTGCCAGCAGCCATCTCCGGGAGGGCCAGGATGAGCAGTTCTTC. Its protein is CASSHLREGQDEQFF.

The V call is TRBV9, the J call TRBJ2-1; 9 bases are shared with TRBD1. J was trimmed by 6 bases and V by 3 bases; bases with no gene match: 7. Per germline, CDR1 SGDLS and CDR2 YYNGEE. The CDR3 covers 15 residues. The CDR3: CASSGGTGFGNEQFF. In DNA form, the CDR3 reads TGTGCCAGCAGCGGAGGGACAGGGTTCGGCAATGAGCAGTTCTTC. The entire variable domain, with the rest obtained from reference TRBV9 and TRBJ2-1, is as follows: DSGVTQTPKHLITATGQRVTLRCSPRSGDLSVYWYQQSLDQGLQFLIQYYNGEERAKGNILERFSAQQFPDLHSELNLSSLELGDSALYFCASSGGTGFGNEQFFGPGTRLTVL.

The chain couples TRBV9 to TRBJ2-7; possible D gene TRBD2, 6 bases. V was trimmed by 3 bases and J by 3 bases, leaving 16 bases between them. The CDR3 loop spans 15 amino acids. Per the germline V gene, CDR1 is SGDLS and CDR2 is YYNGEE. The CDR3 nucleotides are TGTGCCAGCAGCGCCCAGGAGGGATCTCACTACGAGCAGTACTTC. Translating it yields CASSAQEGSHYEQYF.

The chain combines TRBV6-1 with TRBJ2-4, with a tentative D call TRBD2 (5 bases). This CDR3 region has 16 residues. From germline, CDR1 is MNHNS and CDR2 SASEGT. Trimming removed 3 bases from V and 1 base from J, with 13 bases in between. The DNA for the CDR3 is TGTGCCAGCAGTGAGTCAAGGGCGGGCGCCAAAAACATTCAGTACTTC. It encodes CASSESRAGAKNIQYF.

The V call is TRBV4-3, the J call TRBJ2-1; D is perhaps TRBD2 (5 bases). V gave up 1 base and J gave up 0 bases, with 7 bases separating them. The CDR3 contains 15 residues. CDR1 is LGHNA and CDR2 is YSLEER in the germline V gene. CDR3 nucleotide sequence: TGCGCCAGCAGCCAAGCGGGGAGCTCCTACAATGAGCAGTTCTTC. Protein product: CASSQAGSSYNEQFF.

The V gene is TRBV23-1, the J gene TRBJ1-6, with a weak D call TRBD1 (5 bases). TRBV23-1 is classed as an ORF, of uncertain function. The CDR3 length is 16 residues. Trimming removed 0 bases at V and 7 bases at J, with 13 bases between. In DNA, the CDR3 is TGCGCCAGCAGTCAATCTCAGGCAGGGTCAAATTCACCCCTCCACTTT. Translated: CASSQSQAGSNSPLHF.

This CDR3 reads CASSFNGETQYF. CDR3 nucleotides: TGTGCCAGCAGCTTTAACGGTGAGACCCAGTACTTC. This chain links TRBV7-2 with TRBJ2-5; D is undetermined. Germline values: CDR1 SGHTA, CDR2 FQGNSA. CDR3 size: 12 residues. V was shortened by 3 bases and J by 5 bases, with 7 bases between the two germline ends.

The chain combines TRBV5-8 with TRBJ2-7; no firm D call. Per germline, CDR1 SGHTS and CDR2 YDEGEE. The CDR3 contains 15 residues. V lost 4 bases, J lost 0 bases, and 14 bases lay in between. CDR3 in DNA: TGTGCCAGCAGCCCGGATACTGCTAGCTCCTACGAGCAGTACTTC. Amino acid sequence: CASSPDTASSYEQYF. Combining the CDR3 with reference TRBV5-8 and TRBJ2-7 gives the whole variable domain EAGVTQSPTHLIKTRGQQATLRCSPISGHTSVYWYQQALGLGLQFLLWYDEGEERNRGNFPPRFSGRQFPNYSSELNVNALELEDSALYLCASSPDTASSYEQYFGPGTRLTVT.

The rearrangement joins TRBV4-3 to TRBJ1-2, with D possibly being TRBD1 (6 bases). V lost 0 bases to trimming and J lost 4 bases, with 33 bases between them. The CDR3 is 22 amino acids. Looked up from germline, CDR1 is LGHNA and CDR2 is YSLEER. CDR3 coding DNA: TGCGCCAGCAGCCAAGAGGAGTTCGAGATTGTGGGACAAGGGGCTCACCTCTATGGCTACACCTTC. Amino acids: CASSQEEFEIVGQGAHLYGYTF.

The chain recombines TRBV5-1 with TRBJ2-7; D perhaps matches TRBD2 (7 bases). Germline loops: CDR1 SGHRS, CDR2 YFSETQ. With 6 bases removed from V and 3 bases from J, the gap between germline ends came to 16 bases. The CDR3 contains 14 residues. The CDR3 sequence: CASTDWGGSYEQYF. In nucleotides, the CDR3 is TGCGCCAGCACTGACTGGGGGGGCAGCTACGAGCAGTACTTC.

The chain has TRBV5-6 and TRBJ1-1, with a tentative D call TRBD1 (5 bases). The CDR3 totals 14 residues. With 2 bases removed from V and 11 bases from J, the gap between germline ends came to 19 bases. Germline CDR1 is SGHDT and CDR2 is YYEEEE. The CDR3 bases are TGTGCCAGCAGCTTACCTGGGACGGCCGAGGGGGCTTTCTTT. Amino acids: CASSLPGTAEGAFF.

The chain joins TRBV5-1 to TRBJ1-3; D is unresolved. Germline assignment: CDR1 SGHRS and CDR2 YFSETQ. The CDR3 is 16 amino acids. V lost 0 bases and J 0 bases, leaving 10 bases between the germline ends. The CDR3 reads CASSLALGSSGNTIYF. CDR3 coding DNA: TGCGCCAGCAGCTTGGCCCTGGGATCCTCTGGAAACACCATATATTTT.

The chain has TRBV20-1 and TRBJ2-5; no reliable D call. V was cut by 3 bases and J by 5 bases, with 4 bases left in between. The CDR3 consists of 10 residues. CDR1 and CDR2 (germline): DFQATT, SNEGSKA (reference sequence). Written as DNA, the CDR3 is TGCAGTGCTAGGGAGGAGACCCAGTACTTC. Translating gives CSAREETQYF.

The chain links TRBV7-2 to TRBJ2-1; 12 bases are shared with TRBD2. The V gene end was trimmed by 2 bases and the J gene end by 6 bases; junction bases not matched to a gene: 8. This CDR3 spans 17 amino acids. CDR1 and CDR2 (germline): SGHTA, FQGNSA. The CDR3 bases are TGTGCCAGCAGCTTAATGGGGGGGACTAGCGGGTTCAATGAGCAGTTCTTC. Amino acids: CASSLMGGTSGFNEQFF.

The chain is built from TRBV28 and TRBJ2-7; D not certain. CDR1 is MDHEN and CDR2 is SYDVKM in the germline V gene. The ends were cut back, 2 bases at V and 8 bases at J, with 7 bases in the middle. The CDR3 is 11 amino acids. This CDR3 reads CASSLKYQQYF. The CDR3 DNA is TGTGCCAGCAGTTTAAAGTATCAGCAGTACTTC.

The rearrangement joins TRBV7-2 to TRBJ2-1; 8 nucleotides align to TRBD2. CDR1 is SGHTA and CDR2 is FQGNSA in the germline V gene. The CDR3 has 15 residues. V was clipped by 5 bases and J by 8 bases; unmatched bases: 11. The chain's CDR3 is CASSQNRFGRDEQFF. The CDR3 nucleotides read TGTGCCAGCAGCCAGAACAGGTTCGGGAGGGATGAGCAGTTCTTC.

V usage is TRBV7-2 and J usage is TRBJ2-7; 11 bases align to TRBD1. This CDR3 is 15 amino acids long. J was trimmed by 4 bases and V by 2 bases; bases with no gene match: 4. Looked up from germline, CDR1 is SGHTA and CDR2 is FQGNSA. In nucleotides, the CDR3 is TGTGCCAGCAGCTTAACCCGGGACAGGGGGTACGAGCAGTACTTC. Its translation is CASSLTRDRGYEQYF. Full variable domain (missing parts from reference TRBV7-2 and TRBJ2-7): GAGVSQSPSNKVTEKGKDVELRCDPISGHTALYWYRQSLGQGLEFLIYFQGNSAPDKSGLPSDRFSAERTGGSVSTLTIQRTQQEDSAVYLCASSLTRDRGYEQYFGPGTRLTVT.

The gene calls are TRBV29-1 and TRBJ2-7, with a tentative D call TRBD2 (5 bases). CDR1 is SQVTM and CDR2 is ANQGSEA in the germline V gene. V lost 4 bases and J lost 5, with 15 bases in between. The CDR3 sequence is 13 residues long. The CDR3 protein is CSVAGRSGNEQYF. CDR3 in DNA: TGCAGCGTTGCCGGAAGGTCGGGAAACGAGCAGTACTTC.

The rearrangement links TRBV9 to TRBJ2-3; D perhaps matches TRBD2 (6 bases). The CDR3 covers 16 residues. CDR1 and CDR2 (germline): SGDLS, YYNGEE. V lost 3 bases and J lost 7, with 21 bases in between. The CDR3 nucleotides are TGTGCCAGCAGCGCACTAGGGGACTCCAGCTCGAATACGCAGTATTTT. Amino acid sequence: CASSALGDSSSNTQYF.

V gene TRBV7-2 combines with J gene TRBJ2-1; 10 bases line up with TRBD2. The CDR3 sequence is 15 residues long. The J segment lost 5 bases and the V segment lost 1 base, leaving 2 bases of the junction unmatched. CDR1 SGHTA and CDR2 FQGNSA come from the germline V gene. The CDR3 is CASSLELAGNNEQFF. In DNA form, the CDR3 reads TGTGCCAGCAGCTTAGAACTAGCGGGGAACAATGAGCAGTTCTTC.

The V gene is TRBV7-2, the J gene TRBJ2-1; D unresolved. The V gene lost 1 base and the J gene lost 14 bases, with 18 bases spanning the gap. The CDR3 runs 14 residues. CDR1 and CDR2 (germline): SGHTA, FQGNSA. The CDR3 nucleotides are TGTGCCAGCAGCTTAGACGGCCGTGTGGTGGGCGAGTTCTTC. Amino acid sequence: CASSLDGRVVGEFF.

The chain is built from TRBV7-3 and TRBJ2-3; D is ambiguous. Germline V CDR1 and CDR2: SGHTA, FQGTGA. The CDR3 sequence is 13 residues long. V lost 5 bases to trimming and J lost 4 bases, with 10 bases between them. The DNA of the CDR3 is TGTGCCAGCAGCCCAACGCACGCAGATACGCAGTATTTT. This encodes CASSPTHADTQYF.

The chain links TRBV7-3 to TRBJ2-1; D is uncertain. CDR1 is SGHTA, CDR2 FQGTGA, per germline. The CDR3 loop spans 15 amino acids. V lost 2 bases, J lost 0 bases, and 8 bases lay in between. CDR3 amino acids: CASSLSGASYNEQFF. DNA for the CDR3: TGTGCCAGCAGCTTATCAGGCGCCTCCTACAATGAGCAGTTCTTC.

The rearrangement joins TRBV20-1 to TRBJ2-7, with TRBD1 matching over 10 bases. The V gene end was trimmed by 2 bases and the J gene end by 3 bases; junction bases not matched to a gene: 4. The length of the CDR3 is 14 residues. Germline assignment: CDR1 DFQATT and CDR2 SNEGSKA (reference sequence). The CDR3: CSARPRTGGYEQYF. For the CDR3, the DNA is TGCAGTGCTAGACCCCGGACAGGGGGCTACGAGCAGTACTTC.

The chain employs TRBV30 and TRBJ1-3; no clear D gene. Trimming removed 8 bases at V and 0 bases at J, with 14 bases between. CDR3 size: 14 residues. The germline V gene encodes CDR1 GTSNPN and CDR2 SVGIG (reference sequence). CDR3 loop: CALGAGGSGNTIYF. In nucleotides, the CDR3 is TGTGCCCTCGGAGCAGGCGGCTCTGGAAACACCATATATTTT.

CDR3 nucleotides: TGTGCCAGCAACATGTTACAGACGGTGAACACTGAAGCTTTCTTT. As protein: CASNMLQTVNTEAFF. V is TRBV7-9 and J is TRBJ1-1; no clear D. The CDR3 length is 15 residues. V was trimmed by 7 bases and J by 0 bases, leaving 15 bases between them. CDR1 is SEHNR, CDR2 FQNEAQ, per germline (reference sequence).